This entry lists 3 T cell receptor beta chains sequenced from one sample in a study of blood T cell repertoires in COVID-19. Measured with immunoSEQ multiplex PCR; TCRdb has only the in-frame clones, and not every one. Among hundreds of thousands of clones, approximately 90% were seen once, and the ten largest hold 11%. The sequenced material came from peripheral blood. The receptors derive from a man aged 50-60 years with COVID-19, enrolled during active disease.

This clone has just one count. This chain links TRBV6-5 with TRBJ1-4; D gene unclear. This CDR3 region has 15 residues. Germline values: CDR1 MNHEY, CDR2 SVGAGI. Trimming cost V 8 bases and J 0 bases, with 13 bases left between them. CDR3 loop: CASGLRGTTNEKLFF. In DNA, the CDR3 is TGTGCCAGCGGACTCCGGGGAACAACTAATGAAAAACTGTTTTTT.

This chain uses TRBV3-1 (or the pseudogene TRBV3-2) with TRBJ1-2; 7 positions match TRBD1. The CDR3 length is 15 residues. Germline loops: CDR1 LGHDT, CDR2 YNNKEL (reference sequence). The V gene end was trimmed by 4 bases and the J gene end by 4 bases; junction bases not matched to a gene: 9. The CDR3 bases are TGTGCCAGCAGCCGATTAGGGGGCGTGGGCTATGGCTACACCTTC. Translated: CASSRLGGVGYGYTF.

The J gene is TRBJ2-7, the V gene TRBV12-3 or TRBV12-4, with D perhaps matching TRBD2 (6 bases). The CDR3 runs 12 residues. Trimming removed 3 bases at V and 6 bases at J, with 9 bases between. The chain's CDR3 is CASSFAGIEQYF. The CDR3 bases are TGTGCCAGCAGTTTCGCGGGGATCGAGCAGTACTTC.